The source of this T cell receptor beta chain is a study of blood T cell repertoires in COVID-19. Study-level background: Sample material is recorded as cDNA or gDNA derived from T cells, B-cell-depleted T cells, or PBMCs.

The CDR3 contains 13 residues. With 6 bases clipped from V and 4 bases from J, the junction kept 4 bases outside the gene matches. Germline loops: CDR1 MDHEN, CDR2 SYDVKM. Profiled with immunoSEQ multiplex PCR; TCRdb holds only in-frame clones, not every one. This sample has about 250,000 clones, with roughly 84% found just once. The sequencing sample was made of peripheral blood. The chain is built from TRBV28 and TRBJ1-2; TRBD1 matches 8 bases. The origin of this receptor is a man aged 50-59 years with active or convalescent COVID-19. CDR3 DNA sequence: TGTGCCAGCAGGCCGGGACAGGTCTATGGCTACACCTTC. It translates to CASRPGQVYGYTF.